This TCR beta chain was retrieved from a study of T-cell reconstitution after alpha-beta-depleted transplantation in children. Using unique molecular identifiers, the investigators prepared the TCRbeta library. Via MiXCR, TCRdb re-called the PCR reads, giving one row per CDR3 protein. The table records approximately 420,000 distinct CDR3 sequences, approximately 10% of them present only once. This CDR3 has 15 amino acids. Germline CDR1 and CDR2: DFQATT and SNEGSKA (reference sequence). Deletions cut 0 bases from V and 0 bases from J, with 9 bases between. The TCR sequence derives from a human donor who donated a stem cell graft to a child with acute myeloid leukemia. This specimen consisted of PBMCs from the stem cell graft donor, obtained from the stem cell graft. J is TRBJ1-3 and V is TRBV20-1, with a weak D call TRBD1 (5 bases). DNA of the CDR3: TGCAGTGCTAGAGATGGGGGGGGCTCTGGAAACACCATATATTTT. Encoded protein: CSARDGGGSGNTIYF.